This entry describes one TCR beta chain. MiXCR, applied by TCRdb to the reads, yields one record per CDR3 protein. The sample records about 740,000 distinct CDR3 sequences, roughly 35% being singletons. This record comes from a study of T cell repertoires in cytomegalovirus infection. Study context: CMV infection plus the matching HLA type was flagged by public TCR beta signatures.

The CDR3 has 12 residues. Trimming stripped 5 bases from V and 7 bases from J, with 11 bases between. The TCR originated in a human donor in good health (CMV status not recorded). Some clones in this sample may be carry-over from other donors' samples. This chain connects TRBV12-3 or TRBV12-4 to TRBJ1-2; tentatively, D is TRBD1 (5 bases). The material sequenced was PBMCs. CDR3 amino acids: CASSRDVVGYTF. The CDR3 coding sequence is TGTGCCAGCAGTCGGGACGTGGTTGGCTACACCTTC.